These T cell receptor beta chains were read from a single sample in a study of blood T cell repertoires in COVID-19. TCRdb's copy holds only in-frame clones and misses some; the assay was immunoSEQ multiplex PCR. Here the sample spans about 350,000 clones, approximately 89% being singletons. Sequencing was done on a sample of peripheral blood. The receptor set was obtained from a woman aged 55-75 years with COVID-19, enrolled during active disease. Each CDR3 is given without its conserved first and last residue. The order of the fields is J gene, V gene, CDR3 protein.

J: TRBJ2-7; V: TRBV5-6; CDR3: ASSLAGTQYEQY
J: TRBJ2-3; V: TRBV10-3; CDR3: AISDLSGADTQY
J: TRBJ1-1; V: TRBV11-2; CDR3: ASSPLSGLRNTEAF
J: TRBJ1-1; V: TRBV28; CDR3: ASTPNPTSNTEAF
J: TRBJ1-3; V: TRBV30; CDR3: AWKQGPGNTIY
J: TRBJ2-3; V: TRBV5-1; CDR3: ASSWTGDTTDTQY
J: TRBJ1-1; V: TRBV28; CDR3: ASSVRGMNTEAF
J: TRBJ1-5; V: TRBV14; CDR3: ASSQGLVRQTKNQPQH
J: TRBJ2-2; V: TRBV6-6; CDR3: ASSRRTGLAGVLEELF
J: TRBJ2-5; V: TRBV2; CDR3: ASRYPRTTQETQY
J: TRBJ1-2; V: TRBV18; CDR3: ASSPRETGRGYGYT
J: TRBJ1-5; V: TRBV28; CDR3: ASSHRGQINQPQH
J: TRBJ1-6; V: TRBV18; CDR3: ASSPDRVGGNSPLH
J: TRBJ2-3; V: TRBV18; CDR3: ASSPQRGGTDTQY
J: TRBJ2-2; V: TRBV19; CDR3: ASTQISAGELF
J: TRBJ2-5; V: TRBV7-8; CDR3: ASSPPSGEETQY
J: TRBJ2-1; V: TRBV5-1; CDR3: ASSLIAGAEQF
J: TRBJ1-5; V: TRBV2; CDR3: ASSENGYPQPQH
J: TRBJ2-3; V: TRBV4-1; CDR3: ASSQTETGGTADTQY
J: TRBJ1-1; V: TRBV7-9; CDR3: ASSPAGTEAF
J: TRBJ2-1; V: TRBV5-8; CDR3: ASSSDRVGNEQF
J: TRBJ1-2; V: TRBV6-5; CDR3: ASRPRDRGGGGYT
J: TRBJ2-6; V: TRBV4-1; CDR3: ASSQQGSGANVLT
J: TRBJ1-5; V: TRBV27; CDR3: ASGRDRSNQPQH
J: TRBJ1-2; V: TRBV24-1; CDR3: ATSDARDWRYT
J: TRBJ1-2; V: TRBV28; CDR3: ASSLLALGYGYT
J: TRBJ1-4; V: TRBV18; CDR3: ASSPPSGPNEKLF
J: TRBJ2-3; V: TRBV7-2; CDR3: ASTPAGVADTQY
J: TRBJ1-2; V: TRBV2; CDR3: ASSEYYGYT
J: TRBJ2-5; V: TRBV9; CDR3: ASSARTRKETQY
J: TRBJ1-1; V: TRBV9; CDR3: ASSTLGGGRTEAF